This TCR beta chain originates from a study of blood T cell repertoires in COVID-19. For the study at large: The cDNA or gDNA used as material had been derived from T cells, B-cell-depleted T cells, or PBMCs.

Germline V gene sequence: CDR1 MNHEY, CDR2 SVGAGI. V was shortened by 7 bases and J by 5 bases, with 14 bases between the two germline ends. This CDR3 comprises 13 residues. As processed by the authors: Using reference gene primer amplification, nucleated cell counts were estimated. Sequencing was performed with immunoSEQ multiplex PCR; in TCRdb, only in-frame clones are kept and a portion is missing. Clonal size and the V and J genes are those of that table, whereas D and trimming came from the DNA. The sample includes 150,000 or so clones, around nine tenths of them seen just once. V gene TRBV6-5 combines with J gene TRBJ1-2; perhaps TRBD1 as D (6 bases). The sequence was obtained from a woman in her 70s with COVID-19, enrolled during active disease. What was sequenced was peripheral blood. The CDR3 loop reads CASKGGSPYGYTF. CDR3 bases: TGTGCCAGCAAGGGGGGGTCACCTTATGGCTACACCTTC.